This T cell receptor beta chain was recorded in a study of early T cells in non-severe SARS-CoV-2 infection. V trimming: 4 bases; J trimming: 9 bases; junction bases outside the gene matches: 5. CDR3 length: 14 residues. Looked up from germline, CDR1 is LGHDT and CDR2 is YNNKEL (reference sequence). Unique molecular identifiers (one per individual cDNA molecule) were attached. From the 5' RACE reads, TCRdb called clonotypes with MiXCR, one entry per CDR3 protein. This sample carries 25,000 to 35,000 distinct CDR3 sequences, about 5.7% of them seen once, and the ten largest clones take 4.5% to 6%. The source material was whole blood. This receptor was taken from an adult who was a healthcare worker with PCR-confirmed SARS-CoV-2 infection or an uninfected control (not recorded which). The gene calls are TRBV3-1 and TRBJ2-1; 11 bases align to TRBD1. The CDR3: CASSPDRGPVEQFF. In nucleotides, the CDR3 is TGTGCCAGCAGCCCGGACAGGGGGCCGGTTGAGCAGTTCTTC.